These T cell receptor beta chains were read from a single sample in a study of blood T cell repertoires in COVID-19. Repertoires were generated with immunoSEQ multiplex PCR, while TCRdb's copy carries only in-frame clones and drops some. The table records around 75,000 clones, around 80% of them present only once. Sequencing input: peripheral blood. All receptors derive from a man in his forties or fifties with COVID-19, enrolled during active disease. CDR3s include the opening cysteine and the closing phenylalanine or tryptophan. A D gene is named only where the DNA matches it firmly. Clone size appears in some rows only: once, few, many, or a class for an expanded clone.

V gene: TRBV3-1/TRBV3-2
D gene: TRBD1
clone size: NA
J gene: TRBJ1-4
CDR3 protein: CASSPTGSEKLFF
CDR3 DNA: TGTGCCAGCAGCCCGACAGGGAGCGAAAAACTGTTTTTT

V gene: TRBV12-3/TRBV12-4
D gene: NA
clone size: NA
J gene: TRBJ2-7
CDR3 protein: CASSLRTTSRLDF
CDR3 DNA: TGTGCCAGCAGTTTGAGAACTACCTCTCGGCTGGACTTC

V gene: TRBV19
D gene: NA
clone size: once
J gene: TRBJ1-4
CDR3 protein: CASSMVGGEKLFF
CDR3 DNA: TGTGCCAGTAGTATGGTCGGGGGAGAAAAACTGTTTTTT

V gene: TRBV4-1
D gene: NA
clone size: few
J gene: TRBJ1-3
CDR3 protein: CASSQGPDSDGNTIYF
CDR3 DNA: TGCGCCAGCAGCCAAGGACCGGACAGTGATGGAAACACCATATATTTT

V gene: TRBV4-2
D gene: NA
clone size: NA
J gene: TRBJ2-1
CDR3 protein: CASSPTGLSYNEQFF
CDR3 DNA: TGTGCCAGCAGCCCTACGGGACTGTCCTACAATGAGCAGTTCTTC

V gene: TRBV19
D gene: NA
clone size: NA
J gene: TRBJ1-1
CDR3 protein: CASRGAANSIMNTEAFF
CDR3 DNA: TGTGCCAGTAGGGGGGCGGCGAATAGCATCATGAACACTGAAGCTTTCTTT

V gene: TRBV11-2
D gene: NA
clone size: NA
J gene: TRBJ2-2
CDR3 protein: CASTRSRGASSIGELFF
CDR3 DNA: TGTGCCAGCACCCGAAGTCGGGGGGCTAGTAGTATCGGGGAGCTGTTTTTT

V gene: TRBV1
D gene: NA
clone size: few
J gene: TRBJ2-7
CDR3 protein: CTSSPGTDYQSYEQYF
CDR3 DNA: TGCACCAGCAGCCCCGGGACGGACTACCAATCCTACGAGCAGTACTTC

V gene: TRBV5-6
D gene: NA
clone size: NA
J gene: TRBJ1-6
CDR3 protein: CASRQTPRAPLHF
CDR3 DNA: TGTGCCAGCAGGCAAACCCCCAGGGCTCCCCTCCACTTT

V gene: TRBV30
D gene: TRBD2
clone size: NA
J gene: TRBJ2-1
CDR3 protein: CAWSQRGLAGGITEQFF
CDR3 DNA: TGTGCCTGGAGCCAACGGGGACTAGCGGGGGGGATCACTGAGCAGTTCTTC

V gene: TRBV5-1
D gene: TRBD2
clone size: NA
J gene: TRBJ2-3
CDR3 protein: CASSPGGLTSTDTQYF
CDR3 DNA: TGCGCCAGCAGCCCGGGGGGGCTAACTTCCACAGATACGCAGTATTTT

V gene: TRBV14
D gene: TRBD2
clone size: NA
J gene: TRBJ2-3
CDR3 protein: CASSQKLTSGGTDTQYF
CDR3 DNA: TGTGCCAGCAGCCAAAAACTAACTAGCGGGGGAACAGATACGCAGTATTTT

V gene: TRBV19
D gene: TRBD1
clone size: NA
J gene: TRBJ1-2
CDR3 protein: CASSIPSRQGGYNYGYTF
CDR3 DNA: TGTGCCAGTAGTATACCTTCTCGACAGGGCGGATATAACTATGGCTACACCTTC

V gene: TRBV30
D gene: NA
clone size: NA
J gene: TRBJ2-7
CDR3 protein: CAWSFAESGQCF
CDR3 DNA: TGTGCCTGGAGCTTTGCGGAGTCAGGGCAGTGCTTC

V gene: TRBV9
D gene: NA
clone size: NA
J gene: TRBJ2-1
CDR3 protein: CASSANRVVGQFF
CDR3 DNA: TGTGCCAGCAGCGCAAACAGGGTCGTGGGGCAGTTCTTC

V gene: TRBV19
D gene: NA
clone size: NA
J gene: TRBJ1-6
CDR3 protein: CASSIGQGSNSPLHF
CDR3 DNA: TGTGCCAGTAGTATTGGGCAGGGTAGTAATTCACCCCTCCACTTT

V gene: TRBV5-4
D gene: NA
clone size: NA
J gene: TRBJ1-1
CDR3 protein: CASSLTGRNTEAFF
CDR3 DNA: TGTGCCAGCAGCCTGACAGGCCGAAACACTGAAGCTTTCTTT

V gene: TRBV4-3
D gene: TRBD1
clone size: once
J gene: TRBJ2-7
CDR3 protein: CASSQDASGQGYEQYF
CDR3 DNA: TGCGCCAGCAGCCAAGATGCGTCCGGACAGGGCTACGAGCAGTACTTC

V gene: TRBV3-1/TRBV3-2
D gene: NA
clone size: NA
J gene: TRBJ1-3
CDR3 protein: CASSQDPARSWGNTIYF
CDR3 DNA: TGTGCCAGCAGCCAAGATCCCGCCAGATCCTGGGGAAACACCATATATTTT

V gene: TRBV7-9
D gene: TRBD2
clone size: NA
J gene: TRBJ2-3
CDR3 protein: CASSLYSGGTLPQYF
CDR3 DNA: TGTGCCAGCAGCTTATATAGCGGGGGGACATTGCCGCAGTATTTT

V gene: TRBV7-3
D gene: NA
clone size: NA
J gene: TRBJ2-3
CDR3 protein: CASSLEVADTQYF
CDR3 DNA: TGTGCCAGCAGCTTAGAAGTTGCGGATACGCAGTATTTT

V gene: TRBV5-1
D gene: TRBD2
clone size: NA
J gene: TRBJ2-1
CDR3 protein: CASSLATGGADEQFF
CDR3 DNA: TGCGCCAGCAGCTTGGCGACCGGGGGGGCAGATGAGCAGTTCTTC

V gene: TRBV7-2
D gene: TRBD2
clone size: NA
J gene: TRBJ2-1
CDR3 protein: CATSLGTSGTNEQFF
CDR3 DNA: TGTGCCACGAGCTTGGGGACTAGCGGGACCAATGAGCAGTTCTTC

V gene: TRBV18
D gene: NA
clone size: NA
J gene: TRBJ2-7
CDR3 protein: CASSPPNGGEQYF
CDR3 DNA: TGTGCCAGCTCACCACCGAATGGCGGCGAGCAGTACTTC

V gene: TRBV27
D gene: TRBD2
clone size: NA
J gene: TRBJ2-7
CDR3 protein: CASSLNGGGFYEQYF
CDR3 DNA: TGTGCCAGCAGTCTTAACGGGGGGGGGTTCTACGAGCAGTACTTC

V gene: TRBV18
D gene: TRBD2
clone size: NA
J gene: TRBJ2-7
CDR3 protein: CASSPSTGGEQYF
CDR3 DNA: TGTGCCAGCTCACCGTCGACGGGAGGGGAGCAGTACTTC

V gene: TRBV6-5
D gene: NA
clone size: NA
J gene: TRBJ1-1
CDR3 protein: CASREANTEAFF
CDR3 DNA: TGTGCCAGCAGAGAGGCTAACACTGAAGCTTTCTTT

V gene: TRBV19
D gene: NA
clone size: NA
J gene: TRBJ2-1
CDR3 protein: CASCPPGGQDNEQFF
CDR3 DNA: TGTGCCAGCTGTCCCCCCGGGGGGCAGGACAATGAGCAGTTCTTC

V gene: TRBV3-1/TRBV3-2
D gene: TRBD2
clone size: NA
J gene: TRBJ2-5
CDR3 protein: CASSLGSAGGSETQYF
CDR3 DNA: TGTGCCAGCAGCCTAGGGTCAGCGGGGGGGTCAGAGACCCAGTACTTC

V gene: TRBV7-9
D gene: TRBD1
clone size: NA
J gene: TRBJ1-6
CDR3 protein: CASSPGQGASPLHF
CDR3 DNA: TGTGCCAGCAGCCCCGGACAGGGGGCTTCACCCCTCCACTTT

V gene: TRBV6-5
D gene: TRBD1
clone size: NA
J gene: TRBJ2-2
CDR3 protein: CASEDRDRTGELFF
CDR3 DNA: TGTGCCAGCGAGGACAGGGATCGGACCGGGGAGCTGTTTTTT

V gene: TRBV10-3
D gene: NA
clone size: NA
J gene: TRBJ1-5
CDR3 protein: CAISENPYLNQPQHF
CDR3 DNA: TGTGCCATCAGTGAGAACCCTTACTTAAATCAGCCCCAGCATTTT

V gene: TRBV29-1
D gene: NA
clone size: NA
J gene: TRBJ2-3
CDR3 protein: CSVELPSTDTQYF
CDR3 DNA: TGCAGCGTTGAACTACCCAGCACAGATACGCAGTATTTT